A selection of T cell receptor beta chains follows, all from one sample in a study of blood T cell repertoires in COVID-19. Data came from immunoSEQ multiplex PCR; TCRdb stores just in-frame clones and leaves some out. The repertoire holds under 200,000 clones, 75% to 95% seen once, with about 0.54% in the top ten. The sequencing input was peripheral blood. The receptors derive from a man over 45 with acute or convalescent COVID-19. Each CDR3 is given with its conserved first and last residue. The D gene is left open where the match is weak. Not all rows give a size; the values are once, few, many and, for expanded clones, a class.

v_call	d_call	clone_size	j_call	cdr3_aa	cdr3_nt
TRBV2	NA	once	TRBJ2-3	CASSEALQRTDTQYF	TGTGCCAGCAGTGAAGCCCTACAGAGAACAGATACGCAGTATTTT
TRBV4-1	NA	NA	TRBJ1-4	CASSQEGSPSSNEKLFF	TGCGCCAGCAGCCAAGAGGGCAGCCCGAGTTCTAATGAAAAACTGTTTTTT
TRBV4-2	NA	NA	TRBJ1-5	CASSPYSRQKNQPQHF	TGTGCCAGCAGCCCCTACTCTCGACAGAAAAATCAGCCCCAGCATTTT
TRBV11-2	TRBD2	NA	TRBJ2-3	CASSFGRGGTSTDTQYF	TGTGCCAGCAGCTTTGGCCGGGGGGGGACAAGCACAGATACGCAGTATTTT
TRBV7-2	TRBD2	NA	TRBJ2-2	CASSFGGAATGELFF	TGTGCCAGCAGCTTCGGGGGGGCCGCGACCGGGGAGCTGTTTTTT
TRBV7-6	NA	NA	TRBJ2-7	CASSLTAAGEQYF	TGTGCCAGCAGCTTAACTGCGGCGGGAGAGCAGTACTTC
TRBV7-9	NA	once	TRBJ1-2	CASSSGTPYGYTF	TGTGCCAGCAGCTCCGGGACACCTTATGGCTACACCTTC
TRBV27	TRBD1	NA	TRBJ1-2	CASSSTQGARDGYTF	TGTGCCAGCAGTTCCACCCAGGGGGCCAGAGATGGCTACACCTTC
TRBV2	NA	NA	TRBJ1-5	CASREGLGGQPQHF	TGTGCCAGCAGGGAGGGGCTTGGGGGTCAGCCCCAGCATTTT
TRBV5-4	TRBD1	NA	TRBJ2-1	CASSFPGQGHPEQFF	TGTGCCAGCAGCTTTCCGGGACAGGGGCATCCTGAGCAGTTCTTC
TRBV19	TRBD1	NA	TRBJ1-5	CASNRGYNQPQHF	TGTGCCAGTAACAGGGGGTACAATCAGCCCCAGCATTTT
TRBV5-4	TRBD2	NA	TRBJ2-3	CASSLGTGGTHTQYF	TGTGCCAGCAGCTTGGGGACGGGAGGGACACATACGCAGTATTTT
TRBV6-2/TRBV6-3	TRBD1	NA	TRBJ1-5	CASSDPGQSSNQPQHF	TGTGCCAGCAGTGATCCGGGACAGTCTAGCAATCAGCCCCAGCATTTT
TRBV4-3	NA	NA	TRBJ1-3	CASSQDRSSGNTIYF	TGCGCCAGCAGCCAAGATCGGAGCTCTGGAAACACCATATATTTT
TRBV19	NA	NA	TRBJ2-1	CASSFRAGIYNEQFF	TGTGCCAGTAGCTTCAGGGCAGGGATCTACAATGAGCAGTTCTTC
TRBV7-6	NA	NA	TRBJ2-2	CASSFRGGANTGELFF	TGTGCCAGCAGCTTTCGTGGGGGGGCAAACACCGGGGAGCTGTTTTTT
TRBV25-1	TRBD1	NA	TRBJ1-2	CASSGPDRGFGYTF	TGTGCCAGCAGTGGTCCCGACAGGGGTTTCGGCTACACCTTC
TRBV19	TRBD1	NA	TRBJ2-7	CASSIQGQASYEQYF	TGTGCCAGTAGTATACAAGGACAGGCCTCCTACGAGCAGTACTTC
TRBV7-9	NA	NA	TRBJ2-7	CASSFGDEQYF	TGTGCCAGCAGCTTCGGGGACGAGCAGTACTTC
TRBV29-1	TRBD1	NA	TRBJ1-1	CSVSRGHENTEAFF	TGCAGCGTTTCCAGGGGGCACGAGAACACTGAAGCTTTCTTT
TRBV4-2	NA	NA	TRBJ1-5	CASSQERLSNQPQHF	TGTGCCAGCAGCCAAGAGAGACTGTCCAATCAGCCCCAGCATTTT
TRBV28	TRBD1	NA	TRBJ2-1	CASLPGQGYEQFF	TGTGCCAGCTTGCCGGGACAGGGTTATGAGCAGTTCTTC
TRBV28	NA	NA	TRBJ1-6	CASSFQAGANSPLHF	TGTGCCAGCAGTTTTCAGGCAGGGGCTAATTCACCCCTCCACTTT
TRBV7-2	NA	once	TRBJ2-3	CASSVLGSPQYF	TGTGCCAGCAGCGTACTAGGATCCCCGCAGTATTTT
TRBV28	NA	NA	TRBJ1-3	CASRESGGNTIYF	TGTGCCAGCAGGGAGTCTGGAGGAAACACCATATATTTT
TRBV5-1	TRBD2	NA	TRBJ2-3	CASSQGLAGGSGTDTQYF	TGCGCCAGCAGCCAAGGACTAGCGGGAGGATCGGGGACAGATACGCAGTATTTT
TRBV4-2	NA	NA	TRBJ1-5	CASSQDWAGRDQPQHF	TGTGCCAGCAGCCAAGATTGGGCCGGAAGAGATCAGCCCCAGCATTTT
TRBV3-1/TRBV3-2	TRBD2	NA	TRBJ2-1	CASSQMTSGMIEQFF	TGTGCCAGCAGCCAAATGACTAGCGGGATGATTGAGCAGTTCTTC
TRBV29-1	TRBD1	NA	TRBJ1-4	CSVEDMALQGEKLFF	TGCAGCGTTGAAGATATGGCCCTACAGGGGGAAAAACTGTTTTTT
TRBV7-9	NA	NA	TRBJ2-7	CASSPTVYEQYF	TGTGCCAGCAGCCCGACAGTGTACGAGCAGTACTTC
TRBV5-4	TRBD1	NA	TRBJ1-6	CASSETGRNSPLHF	TGTGCCAGCAGCGAGACAGGGAGGAATTCACCCCTCCACTTT
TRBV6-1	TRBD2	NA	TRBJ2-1	CASSEVSGSQVGEQFF	TGTGCCAGCAGTGAAGTTAGCGGGAGCCAGGTTGGTGAGCAGTTCTTC
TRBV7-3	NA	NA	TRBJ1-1	CASSLGQNTEAFF	TGTGCCAGCAGCTTAGGCCAGAACACTGAAGCTTTCTTT
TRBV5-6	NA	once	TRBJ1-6	CATKRGVPRYNSPLHF	TGTGCCACCAAACGGGGGGTCCCACGATATAATTCACCCCTCCACTTT
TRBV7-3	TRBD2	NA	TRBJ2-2	CASSWGLNTGELFF	TGTGCCAGCAGCTGGGGACTAAACACCGGGGAGCTGTTTTTT
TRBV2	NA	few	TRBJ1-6	CASSEARQYSPLHF	TGTGCCAGCAGTGAAGCACGACAGTATTCACCCCTCCACTTT
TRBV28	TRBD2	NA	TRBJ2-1	CASRIRGLAVGEQFF	TGTGCCAGCAGGATCAGGGGACTAGCGGTGGGTGAGCAGTTCTTC
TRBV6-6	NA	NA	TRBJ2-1	CASRLRRGYNEQFF	TGTGCCAGCAGACTCCGGAGGGGCTACAATGAGCAGTTCTTC
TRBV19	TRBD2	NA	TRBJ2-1	CASSMREAEQFF	TGTGCCAGTAGTATGCGGGAGGCTGAGCAGTTCTTC
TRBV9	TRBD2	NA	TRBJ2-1	CASSPRTSGFSYNEQFF	TGTGCCAGCAGCCCCCGGACTAGCGGGTTCTCCTACAATGAGCAGTTCTTC
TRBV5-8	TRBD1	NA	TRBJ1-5	CASSLVEGALRAQHF	TGTGCCAGCAGCTTGGTGGAGGGGGCCTTAAGGGCCCAGCATTTT